This T cell receptor (beta chain) was captured by sequencing in a study of T cell responses to AZD1222 COVID-19 vaccine. Study findings and constraints: Possibly, clonal diversity was underestimated; donors were largely white British and included more females.

This table comes from immunoSEQ multiplex PCR, and its TCRdb copy is limited to in-frame clones, with some not included. The sample shows some 170,000 clones, around nine tenths of them seen only once. Germline V lookup: CDR1 SQVTM, CDR2 ANQGSEA. This CDR3 has 12 amino acids. V lost 1 base and J 4 bases, leaving 7 bases between the germline ends. In the case of this clone: The target antigen is unknown.

This sequence joins TRBV29-1 and TRBJ1-2; D ambiguous. The sample consisted of peripheral blood, taken on day 0 of AZD1222 vaccination. The clonotype comes from an adult in good health. Written as DNA, the CDR3 is TGCAGCGTTGAAGGGGTAGGCTATGGCTACACCTTC. It specifies CSVEGVGYGYTF.